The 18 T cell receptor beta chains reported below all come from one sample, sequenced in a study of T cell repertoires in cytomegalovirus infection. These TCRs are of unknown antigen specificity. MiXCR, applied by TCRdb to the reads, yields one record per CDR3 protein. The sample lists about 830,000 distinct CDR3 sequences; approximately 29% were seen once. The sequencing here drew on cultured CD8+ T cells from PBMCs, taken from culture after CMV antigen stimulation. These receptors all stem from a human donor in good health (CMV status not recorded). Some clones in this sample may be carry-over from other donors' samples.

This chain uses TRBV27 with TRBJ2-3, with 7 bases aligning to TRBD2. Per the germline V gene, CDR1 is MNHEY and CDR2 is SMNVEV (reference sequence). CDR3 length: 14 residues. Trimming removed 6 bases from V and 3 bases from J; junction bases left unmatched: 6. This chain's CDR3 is CASRFGRVTDTQYF. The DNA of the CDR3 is TGTGCCAGCAGGTTTGGGAGGGTGACAGATACGCAGTATTTT.

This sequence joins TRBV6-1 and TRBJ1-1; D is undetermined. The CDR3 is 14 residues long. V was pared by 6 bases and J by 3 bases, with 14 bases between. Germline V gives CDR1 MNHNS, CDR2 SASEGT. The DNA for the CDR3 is TGTGCCAGCAGCCGAGGAGAGGTTGACACTGAAGCTTTCTTT. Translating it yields CASSRGEVDTEAFF.

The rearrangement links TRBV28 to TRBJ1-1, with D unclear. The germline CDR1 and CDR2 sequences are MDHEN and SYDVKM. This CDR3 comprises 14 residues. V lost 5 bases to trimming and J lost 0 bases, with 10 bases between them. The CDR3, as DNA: TGTGCCAGCAGTGCCAGAGCAATGAACACTGAAGCTTTCTTT. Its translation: CASSARAMNTEAFF.

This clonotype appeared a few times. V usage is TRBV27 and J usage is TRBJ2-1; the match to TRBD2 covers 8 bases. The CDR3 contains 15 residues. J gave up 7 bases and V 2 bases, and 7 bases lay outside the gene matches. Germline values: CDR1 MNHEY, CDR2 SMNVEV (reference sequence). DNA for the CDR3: TGTGCCAGCAGTTTACCTGGACTAGCCCCTAATGAGCAGTTCTTC. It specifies CASSLPGLAPNEQFF.

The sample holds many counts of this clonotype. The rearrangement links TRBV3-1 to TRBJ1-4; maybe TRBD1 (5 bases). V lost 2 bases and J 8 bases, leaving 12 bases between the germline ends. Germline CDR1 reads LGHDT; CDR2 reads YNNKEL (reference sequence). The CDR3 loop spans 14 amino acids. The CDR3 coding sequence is TGTGCCAGCAGCCAACAGGGCCTACCCGAAAAACTGTTTTTT. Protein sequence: CASSQQGLPEKLFF.

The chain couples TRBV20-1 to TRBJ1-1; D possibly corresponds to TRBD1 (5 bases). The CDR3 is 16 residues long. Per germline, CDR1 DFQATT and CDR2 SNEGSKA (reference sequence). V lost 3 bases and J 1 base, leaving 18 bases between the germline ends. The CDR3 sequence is CSASKSYRFENTEAFF. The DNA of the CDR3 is TGCAGTGCTAGCAAAAGTTACAGGTTTGAGAACACTGAAGCTTTCTTT.

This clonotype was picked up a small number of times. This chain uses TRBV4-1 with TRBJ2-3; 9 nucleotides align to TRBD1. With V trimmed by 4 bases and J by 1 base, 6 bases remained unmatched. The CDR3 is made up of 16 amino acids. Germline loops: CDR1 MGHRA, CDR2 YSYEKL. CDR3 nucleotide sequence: TGCGCCAGCAGCCTTCCGACAGGGGGGGGCACAGATACGCAGTATTTT. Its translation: CASSLPTGGGTDTQYF.

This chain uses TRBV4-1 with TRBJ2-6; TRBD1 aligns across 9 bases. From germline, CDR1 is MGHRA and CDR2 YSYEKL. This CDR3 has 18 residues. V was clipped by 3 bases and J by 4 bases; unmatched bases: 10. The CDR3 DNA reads TGCGCCAGCAGCCAGCTTTCTGGGACAGGGCCCGGGGCCAACGTCCTGACTTTC. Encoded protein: CASSQLSGTGPGANVLTF.

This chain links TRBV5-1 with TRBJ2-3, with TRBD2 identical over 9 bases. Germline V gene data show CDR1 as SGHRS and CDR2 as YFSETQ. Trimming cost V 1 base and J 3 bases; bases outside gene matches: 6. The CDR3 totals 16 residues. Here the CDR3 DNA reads TGCGCCAGCAGCTTGAATAGCGGGGGCCCGACAGATACGCAGTATTTT. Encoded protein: CASSLNSGGPTDTQYF.

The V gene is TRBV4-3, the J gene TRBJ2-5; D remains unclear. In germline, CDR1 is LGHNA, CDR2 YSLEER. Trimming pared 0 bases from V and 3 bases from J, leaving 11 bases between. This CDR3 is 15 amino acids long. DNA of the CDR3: TGCGCCAGCAGCCAAGACCACGGATTAAAAGAGACCCAGTACTTC. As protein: CASSQDHGLKETQYF.

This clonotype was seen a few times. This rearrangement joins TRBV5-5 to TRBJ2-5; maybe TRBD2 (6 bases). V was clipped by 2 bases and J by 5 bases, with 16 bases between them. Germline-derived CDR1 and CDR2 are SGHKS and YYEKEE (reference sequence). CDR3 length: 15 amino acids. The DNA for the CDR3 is TGTGCCAGCAGCTTCCTGGCGGGGCCGGGGGAGACCCAGTACTTC. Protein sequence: CASSFLAGPGETQYF. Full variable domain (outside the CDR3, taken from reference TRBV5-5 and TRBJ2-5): DAGVTQSPTHLIKTRGQQVTLRCSPISGHKSVSWYQQVLGQGPQFIFQYYEKEERGRGNFPDRFSARQFPNYSSELNVNALLLGDSALYLCASSFLAGPGETQYFGPGTRLLVL.

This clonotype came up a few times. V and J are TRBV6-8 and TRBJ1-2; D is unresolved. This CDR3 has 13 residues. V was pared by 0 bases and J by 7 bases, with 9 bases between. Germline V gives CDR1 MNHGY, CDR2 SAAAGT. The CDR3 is CASSYSPQVGYTF. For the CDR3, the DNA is TGTGCCAGCAGTTACTCGCCGCAGGTTGGCTACACCTTC.

The CDR3 reads CASSSRTGSFKEAFF. CDR3 bases: TGTGCCAGCAGCTCGCGGACAGGGTCATTTAAGGAAGCTTTCTTT. This rearrangement joins TRBV7-8 to TRBJ1-1; 8 positions match TRBD1. The length of the CDR3 is 15 residues. CDR1 and CDR2 from the germline V gene are SGHVS and FQNEAQ. V lost 4 bases and J lost 8; bases outside the gene matches: 12.

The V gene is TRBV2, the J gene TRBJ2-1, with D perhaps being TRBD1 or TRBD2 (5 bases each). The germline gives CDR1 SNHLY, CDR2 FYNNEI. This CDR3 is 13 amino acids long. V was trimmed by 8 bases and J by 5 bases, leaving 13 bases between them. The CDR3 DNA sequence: TGTGCCAGCCCCAGTGGGGGAAACAATGAGCAGTTCTTC. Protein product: CASPSGGNNEQFF.

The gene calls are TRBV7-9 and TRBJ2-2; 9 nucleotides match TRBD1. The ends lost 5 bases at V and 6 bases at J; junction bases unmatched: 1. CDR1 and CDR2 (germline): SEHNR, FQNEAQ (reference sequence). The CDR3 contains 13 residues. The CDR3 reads CASSHRGPGELFF. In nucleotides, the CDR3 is TGTGCCAGCAGCCACAGGGGGCCCGGGGAGCTGTTTTTT.

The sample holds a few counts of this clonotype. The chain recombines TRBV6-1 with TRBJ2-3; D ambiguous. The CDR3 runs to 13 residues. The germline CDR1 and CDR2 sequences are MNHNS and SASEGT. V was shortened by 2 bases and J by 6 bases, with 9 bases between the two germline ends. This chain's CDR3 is CASSEYHRDTQYF. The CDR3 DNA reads TGTGCCAGCAGTGAATATCATCGGGATACGCAGTATTTT.

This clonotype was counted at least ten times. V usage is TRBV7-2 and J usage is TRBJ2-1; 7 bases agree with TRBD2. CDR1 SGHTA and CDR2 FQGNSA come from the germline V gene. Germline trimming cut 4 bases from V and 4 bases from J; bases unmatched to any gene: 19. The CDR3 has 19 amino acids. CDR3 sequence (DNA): TGTGCCAGCAGCTCTTCCCCCTCCCCCTCAGCGGGGTTTTACAATGAGCAGTTCTTC. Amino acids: CASSSSPSPSAGFYNEQFF. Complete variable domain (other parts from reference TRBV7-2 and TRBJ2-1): GAGVSQSPSNKVTEKGKDVELRCDPISGHTALYWYRQSLGQGLEFLIYFQGNSAPDKSGLPSDRFSAERTGGSVSTLTIQRTQQEDSAVYLCASSSSPSPSAGFYNEQFFGPGTRLTVL.

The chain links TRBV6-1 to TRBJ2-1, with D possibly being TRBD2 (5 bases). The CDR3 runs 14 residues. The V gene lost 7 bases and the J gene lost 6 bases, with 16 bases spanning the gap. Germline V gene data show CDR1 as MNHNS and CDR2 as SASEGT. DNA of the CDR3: TGTGCCAGCAACCCAACTCCGGGAATCAATGAGCAGTTCTTC. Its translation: CASNPTPGINEQFF.